Described below is a single T cell receptor (beta chain) sequence and its context. This sample was taken from a study of blood T cell repertoires in COVID-19. Study-wide background: From the United States, Italy and Spain came samples of acute and convalescent COVID-19. Sources were T cells, B-cell-depleted T cells, or PBMCs; the material itself was cDNA or gDNA.

In the authors' workflow: The authors estimated nucleated cell counts from reference gene primer amplification. The table came from immunoSEQ multiplex PCR; TCRdb's copy has only in-frame clones and leaves some out. V and J calls and clone size are copied from that table; D and trimming were computed from the DNA. The sample holds approximately 220,000 clones, approximately 84% seen once. Germline CDR1 SNHLY, CDR2 FYNNEI. This CDR3 spans 16 amino acids. V was clipped by 6 bases and J by 7 bases, with 21 bases between them. This chain joins TRBV2 and TRBJ1-4; D is unclear. The sample comprised peripheral blood. This TCR derives from a man in his forties or fifties who had recovered from COVID-19. CDR3 sequence reads: CASSQSIGRVGEKLFF. CDR3 nucleotides: TGTGCCAGCAGCCAAAGCATAGGGAGGGTGGGTGAAAAACTGTTTTTT.